The 19 T cell receptor beta chains presented below share a single source sample, sequenced in a study of blood T cells in healthy people across ages (dated by TCRdb to the mid-2010s). The library was obtained by 5' RACE. The second PCR ran for roughly 6 to 11 cycles and used a J-beta primer mix along with a sample-barcoded 5' primer. TCRdb reanalyzed the raw reads on its own, using fastp at Q25 for trimming and MiXCR for clone calling, and kept in-frame beta chains. Each CDR3 protein gets just one entry, which takes the most common genes and DNA from the rows behind it. The sample table lists around 2 million distinct CDR3 sequences, about 39% of them with a count of one. The top ten clones comprise under 25% of the sample. What was sequenced was blood. Receptors were obtained from a human donor in good health.

V usage is TRBV12-3 or TRBV12-4 and J usage is TRBJ1-6, with 8 nucleotides matching TRBD1. This CDR3 contains 13 residues. Germline trimming cut 4 bases from V and 11 bases from J; bases unmatched to any gene: 4. The CDR3 DNA is TGTGCCAGCAGTTCTCAGGGGGCCACACCCCTCCACTTT. This sequence encodes CASSSQGATPLHF.

V and J are TRBV20-1 and TRBJ2-1; D is tentatively TRBD1 or TRBD2 (6 bases each). The V end lost 0 bases, the J end lost 3 bases, and 15 bases lay between the germline ends. The germline V gene encodes CDR1 DFQATT and CDR2 SNEGSKA (reference sequence). This CDR3 spans 16 amino acids. CDR3 in DNA: TGCAGTGCTAGAGATCGGGTCGGGGGCTTCTACAATGAGCAGTTCTTC. This codes for CSARDRVGGFYNEQFF.

This chain links TRBV6-1 with TRBJ1-2; D ambiguous. The CDR3 totals 12 residues. The V end was cut by 7 bases, the J end by 8 bases, with 14 bases between. Germline CDR1 reads MNHNS; CDR2 reads SASEGT. CDR3 protein: CASMTPRYGYTF. Here the CDR3 DNA reads TGTGCCAGCATGACCCCGAGGTACGGCTACACCTTC.

This sequence joins TRBV12-3 or TRBV12-4 and TRBJ1-1, with unresolved D. The CDR3 consists of 12 residues. The V end was cut by 3 bases, the J end by 3 bases, with 5 bases between. CDR3 sequence (DNA): TGTGCCAGCAGTTTCAGCCACACTGAAGCTTTCTTT. Protein sequence: CASSFSHTEAFF.

This clonotype occurred many times. The CDR3 spells CASSPRPEGQGTQYF. As DNA, the CDR3 is TGTGCCAGCAGCCCCCGACCGGAGGGCCAGGGGACCCAGTACTTC. The chain is built from TRBV7-2 and TRBJ2-5, with D perhaps TRBD2 (6 bases). CDR1 and CDR2 (germline): SGHTA, FQGNSA. V was trimmed by 5 bases and J by 7 bases, leaving 20 bases between them. CDR3 length: 15 residues.

This clonotype was recorded a few times. The J gene is TRBJ2-7, the V gene TRBV6-2 or TRBV6-3; D is undetermined. The CDR3 runs 12 residues. Germline CDR1 MNHEY, CDR2 SVGEGT. Trimming removed 2 bases from V and 11 bases from J, with 13 bases in between. The CDR3 sequence: CASSYNPPVEYF. In nucleotides, the CDR3 is TGTGCCAGCAGTTACAACCCCCCTGTGGAGTACTTC.

This clonotype was observed a few times. V and J are TRBV5-1 and TRBJ1-1, with D perhaps matching TRBD1 (5 bases). V was clipped by 0 bases and J by 3 bases, with 30 bases between them. Germline-derived CDR1 and CDR2 are SGHRS and YFSETQ. The CDR3 loop spans 21 amino acids. The CDR3 coding sequence is TGCGCCAGCAGCTTGGTGGATCCCTTTTGGGGGGGTATTCTCCGGGACACTGAAGCTTTCTTT. As protein: CASSLVDPFWGGILRDTEAFF.

This clonotype was observed a handful of times. The J gene is TRBJ2-1, the V gene TRBV5-5, with TRBD1 as a possible D gene (6 bases). Germline V gene sequence: CDR1 SGHKS, CDR2 YYEKEE (reference sequence). The CDR3 consists of 14 residues. With 3 bases removed from V and 3 bases from J, the gap between germline ends came to 10 bases. CDR3 coding DNA: TGTGCCAGCAGCTCCCGACAGGTCTACAATGAGCAGTTCTTC. Translation: CASSSRQVYNEQFF.

This clonotype has more than one count but fewer than ten. V gene TRBV11-2 combines with J gene TRBJ1-2, with D maybe TRBD1 (6 bases). The CDR3 extends over 15 amino acids. The V end lost 5 bases, the J end lost 1 base, and 14 bases lay between the germline ends. Per germline, CDR1 SGHAT and CDR2 FQNNGV. The CDR3 nucleotides are TGTGCCAGCAGCCAGGTCAGGGGCCTTAACTATGGCTACACCTTC. This codes for CASSQVRGLNYGYTF.

Turning to this clonotype: As the CDR3 is not closed by the conserved phenylalanine or tryptophan, this likely results from a read error. The V gene is TRBV6-1, the J gene TRBJ1-5, with 7 bases that match TRBD1. CDR1 MNHNS and CDR2 SASEGT come from the germline V gene. Trimming removed 4 bases from V and 2 bases from J; junction bases left unmatched: 8. The CDR3 is made up of 16 amino acids. The CDR3 nucleotides are TGTGCCAGCAGTGGATTGACAGGGTTGGGCAATCAGCCCCAGCATGTT. The encoded protein is CASSGLTGLGNQPQHV.

The V call is TRBV7-9, the J call TRBJ1-1; 8 bases agree with TRBD1. Germline V gene sequence: CDR1 SEHNR, CDR2 FQNEAQ (reference sequence). Unmatched junction bases numbered 10, after V lost 5 bases and J lost 5 bases. This CDR3 has 15 residues. CDR3 in amino acids: CASSLRQGSDTEAFF. The CDR3, as DNA: TGTGCCAGCAGCCTCCGACAGGGGTCTGATACTGAAGCTTTCTTT.

The gene calls are TRBV6-2 or TRBV6-3 and TRBJ2-7; the D gene is possibly TRBD1 (6 bases). V was trimmed by 6 bases and J by 5 bases, leaving 20 bases between them. Looked up from germline, CDR1 is MNHEY and CDR2 is SVGEGT. The CDR3 has 15 residues. The CDR3 coding sequence is TGTGCCAGCAGCCATCCCGCCAGGGGATATGACGAGCAGTACTTC. Its protein product is CASSHPARGYDEQYF.

This clonotype appeared a few times. DNA for the CDR3: TGCGCCAGCAGCTTTGGGACCTCACTTCCCTCCCCCTACGAGCAGTACTTC. This codes for CASSFGTSLPSPYEQYF. The rearrangement uses TRBV5-1 and TRBJ2-4; D is tentatively TRBD1 or TRBD2 (5 bases each). The end of the DNA is better explained by TRBJ2-7, so the J call may be wrong. The CDR3 runs to 17 residues. Germline CDR1 is SGHRS and CDR2 is YFSETQ.

The V call is TRBV27, the J call TRBJ2-7, with D possibly TRBD2 on 6 matching bases. The CDR3 covers 16 residues. Per germline, CDR1 MNHEY and CDR2 SMNVEV (reference sequence). The ends were cut back, 5 bases at V and 7 bases at J, with 24 bases in the middle. Written as DNA, the CDR3 is TGTGCCAGCAGTCGCCTCCCCGGGACTTTACGAAGGGAGCAGTACTTC. Translating it yields CASSRLPGTLRREQYF.

This sequence joins TRBV6-5 and TRBJ2-6; D gene ambiguous. The CDR3 has 15 residues. From germline, CDR1 is MNHEY and CDR2 SVGAGI. Between the trimmed V and J ends, which lost 6 bases and 3 bases, there was a span of 12 bases. CDR3 residues: CASSPDPSGANVLTF. The CDR3 DNA is TGTGCCAGCAGCCCTGACCCGAGTGGGGCCAACGTCCTGACTTTC.

The rearrangement joins TRBV20-1 to TRBJ1-2, with D maybe TRBD1 (6 bases). CDR3 length equals 14 residues. CDR1 is DFQATT, CDR2 SNEGSKA, per germline (reference sequence). Trimming shortened V by 2 bases and J by 3 bases, and 13 bases separated the two germline ends. As DNA, the CDR3 is TGCAGTGCTAGAATCAGGGGTTCGGACTATGGCTACACCTTC. It is translated as CSARIRGSDYGYTF.

V gene TRBV12-3 or TRBV12-4 combines with J gene TRBJ2-7; TRBD1 aligns across 7 bases. Unmatched junction bases numbered 12, after V lost 9 bases and J lost 7 bases. The CDR3 is made up of 13 amino acids. The chain's CDR3 is CASELQGVGEQYF. CDR3 DNA sequence: TGTGCCAGTGAATTGCAGGGGGTGGGGGAGCAGTACTTC.

This chain joins TRBV7-9 and TRBJ2-7, with 9 bases aligning to TRBD1. With V trimmed by 1 base and J by 12 bases, 4 bases remained unmatched. The CDR3 has 12 amino acids. In germline, CDR1 is SEHNR, CDR2 FQNEAQ (reference sequence). Written as DNA, the CDR3 is TGTGCCAGCAGCTTAGGGGGGACAGGGCTGTACTTC. Residues: CASSLGGTGLYF.

The chain carries TRBV27 and TRBJ1-5, with D tentatively TRBD1 (6 bases). The CDR3 consists of 18 residues. From germline, CDR1 is MNHEY and CDR2 SMNVEV (reference sequence). Trimming took off 5 bases at V and 0 bases at J, with 20 bases between the two ends. The CDR3 sequence is CASSPLHQTGYSNQPQHF. CDR3 coding DNA: TGTGCCAGCAGTCCGCTCCACCAGACAGGTTATAGCAATCAGCCCCAGCATTTT.